The 15 T cell receptor beta chains in this list originate from one sample, sequenced in a study of blood T cells in healthy people across ages. Together with a sample-barcoded 5' primer, a J-beta primer mix was included in a second PCR lasting about 6 to 11 cycles. TCRdb ran MiXCR on the 5' RACE reads and lists one entry per CDR3 protein. The table has about 1.1 million distinct CDR3 sequences, roughly two fifths seen once. The specimen sequenced was blood. Source of these receptors: a man aged 18 to 30 in good health.

This clonotype appeared a few times. CDR3: CASSFFLQGSDTRDTEAFF. CDR3 bases: TGCGCCAGCAGCTTTTTCCTACAGGGGTCAGACACTCGGGACACTGAAGCTTTCTTT. V gene TRBV5-1 combines with J gene TRBJ1-1, with 7 bases matching TRBD1. The junction had 19 bases not matched to a gene; V was cut back by 2 bases and J by 3 bases. CDR3 length equals 19 residues. The germline V gene has CDR1 SGHRS and CDR2 YFSETQ.

This chain joins TRBV20-1 and TRBJ2-5; D unclear. Trimming took off 8 bases at V and 1 base at J, with 17 bases between the two ends. This CDR3 has 14 residues. Germline CDR1 reads DFQATT; CDR2 reads SNEGSKA (reference sequence). In nucleotides, the CDR3 is TGCAGTACGACCACTCGGAGAGTCCAAGAGACCCAGTACTTC. Amino acid sequence: CSTTTRRVQETQYF.

A few counts support this clonotype. V and J are TRBV20-1 and TRBJ2-1, with 7 bases aligning to TRBD2. Trimming at V came to 5 bases and at J to 9 bases, leaving 16 bases not matched to a gene. The CDR3 runs to 15 residues. Germline loops: CDR1 DFQATT, CDR2 SNEGSKA (reference sequence). CDR3 sequence (DNA): TGCAGTGCTGGGGAGGTCAGCGGGGAGGTCGGTGAGCAGTTCTTC. This gives the protein CSAGEVSGEVGEQFF.

This clonotype was detected only a few times. The chain combines TRBV7-3 with TRBJ2-1; the D gene is possibly TRBD1 (7 bases). The CDR3 runs to 16 residues. Germline CDR1 and CDR2: SGHTA and FQGTGA. Trimming removed 0 bases from V and 8 bases from J, with 17 bases in between. The CDR3 nucleotides read TGTGCCAGCAGCTTAACACCAGGGGGGATCGAGGATGAGCAGTTCTTC. Amino acids: CASSLTPGGIEDEQFF.

The V call is TRBV12-3 or TRBV12-4, the J call TRBJ1-3; D remains unclear. The CDR3 is made up of 14 amino acids. Trimming stripped 3 bases from V and 0 bases from J, with 6 bases between. The CDR3 region has the DNA TGTGCCAGCAGTTTCGGAGCCTCTGGAAACACCATATATTTT. Translated: CASSFGASGNTIYF.

This clonotype came up a few times. In nucleotides, the CDR3 is TGTGCCAGCAGTTACGGCGTGGGTGCCTACGAGCAGTACTTC. This translates into CASSYGVGAYEQYF. The chain carries TRBV6-5 and TRBJ2-7; D unresolved. Germline CDR1 is MNHEY and CDR2 is SVGAGI. Trimming shortened V by 2 bases and J by 2 bases, and 10 bases separated the two germline ends. This CDR3 is built from 14 residues.

The chain recombines TRBV11-2 with TRBJ2-1; TRBD2 is a possible D gene (5 bases). The CDR3 contains 14 residues. Germline V CDR1 and CDR2: SGHAT, FQNNGV. V was shortened by 1 base and J by 6 bases, with 10 bases between the two germline ends. This chain's CDR3 is CASSLGPSSNEQFF. The CDR3 DNA reads as TGTGCCAGCAGCTTAGGCCCTAGCTCCAATGAGCAGTTCTTC.

The chain joins TRBV12-3 or TRBV12-4 to TRBJ2-5; TRBD2 matches 7 bases. Trimming cost V 3 bases and J 5 bases; bases outside gene matches: 6. This CDR3 has 14 amino acids. CDR3 bases: TGTGCCAGCAGTTTGGGAGGGGTTGGGGAGACCCAGTACTTC. It yields the protein CASSLGGVGETQYF.

This clonotype was seen a few times. The chain couples TRBV27 to TRBJ1-1; D is unresolved. The CDR3 loop spans 13 amino acids. Germline V gene lookup returns CDR1 MNHEY and CDR2 SMNVEV (reference sequence). Trimming took 1 base from V and 4 from J, leaving 7 bases between them. CDR3 region: CASSLWAGTEAFF. CDR3 nucleotide sequence: TGTGCCAGCAGTTTATGGGCGGGCACTGAAGCTTTCTTT.

The rearrangement joins TRBV6-2 or TRBV6-3 to TRBJ2-1; 7 positions match TRBD2. The CDR3 runs to 15 residues. CDR1 is MNHEY and CDR2 is SVGEGT in the germline V gene. The V segment lost 7 bases and the J segment 4 bases; nucleotides outside the gene matches: 10. This CDR3 reads CASISGGGEYNEQFF. The CDR3 DNA sequence: TGTGCCAGCATATCTGGCGGGGGAGAGTACAATGAGCAGTTCTTC.

This clonotype was recorded a few times. The chain employs TRBV5-5 and TRBJ2-1; TRBD2 matches at 7 bases. Germline V gene data show CDR1 as SGHKS and CDR2 as YYEKEE (reference sequence). Trimming at V came to 3 bases and at J to 4 bases, leaving 4 bases not matched to a gene. This CDR3 contains 14 residues. This CDR3 is CASSSGGVYNEQFF. The CDR3 DNA follows: TGTGCCAGCAGCTCTGGGGGGGTTTACAATGAGCAGTTCTTC.

As to this clonotype: A junction end diverges from the germline sequence, so it may reflect a read error. The CDR3 here is CARSLMGDSEETQYF. The CDR3 DNA reads as TGTGCCCGCAGTTTAATGGGGGACAGTGAAGAGACCCAGTACTTC. This chain links TRBV12-3 or TRBV12-4 with TRBJ2-5; 7 bases map to TRBD1. The CDR3 is made up of 15 amino acids.

The V and J genes are TRBV5-1 and TRBJ1-2; D call uncertain. The germline gives CDR1 SGHRS, CDR2 YFSETQ. V was cut by 0 bases and J by 0 bases, with 9 bases left in between. The CDR3 consists of 15 residues. This CDR3 reads CASSLVGGTNYGYTF. The CDR3 DNA is TGCGCCAGCAGCTTGGTTGGAGGAACTAACTATGGCTACACCTTC. The full variable domain, rest sourced from reference TRBV5-1 and TRBJ1-2, is KAGVTQTPRYLIKTRGQQVTLSCSPISGHRSVSWYQQTPGQGLQFLFEYFSETQRNKGNFPGRFSGRQFSNSRSEMNVSTLELGDSALYLCASSLVGGTNYGYTFGSGTRLTVV.

Only a few counts were recorded for this clonotype. The J gene is TRBJ2-1, the V gene TRBV7-9; D perhaps matches TRBD1 (6 bases). The CDR3 sequence is 13 residues long. The V end lost 6 bases, the J end lost 5 bases, and 11 bases lay between the germline ends. Germline CDR1 reads SEHNR; CDR2 reads FQNEAQ (reference sequence). Here the CDR3 DNA reads TGTGCCAGCAGACCTAGGACAGACAATGAGCAGTTCTTC. As protein: CASRPRTDNEQFF.

This clonotype came up a few times. The chain has TRBV4-3 and TRBJ2-1; the D is unclear. The V gene's germline CDR1 is LGHNA and CDR2 YSLEER. The CDR3 sequence is 13 residues long. The V and J ends lost 0 bases and 3 bases respectively, with 3 bases between them. The CDR3 reads CASSQDHYNEQFF. The DNA of the CDR3 is TGCGCCAGCAGCCAAGACCACTACAATGAGCAGTTCTTC.